The 25 T cell receptor beta chains below come from one sample, sequenced in a study of regulatory T cells in long-lasting Graves disease listed by TCRdb under 2021. The sample's time point, from its label and the paper: persistent/refractory GD, antithyroid drugs over 5 years with positive TRAb. For both TCR sequencing and RNA sequencing, RNA was extracted from PBMCs in TRIzol. Library generation was performed with multiplex PCR. The sequencer listed for this sample is Illumina HiSeq 4000. CDR3 regions were amplified by Arm-PCR with iRepertoire HTBI primers to construct TCR beta libraries. The public reads were quality trimmed at Q25 with fastp and then assembled into clones with MiXCR by TCRdb, keeping productive beta chains. Rows matching on CDR3 protein sequence are summarized as one entry with the most common DNA and genes. This sample has about 450,000 distinct CDR3 sequences in its table, and about a quarter of those were observed once. The ten largest clones take up around 26% of the sample.

The sequences come from peripheral blood mononuclear cells (PBMCs), collected when the disease was refractory, from a patient treated with antithyroid drugs. Receptors originate from a female donor with Graves disease.

This clonotype was counted many times. The chain combines TRBV28 with TRBJ1-1; 8 nucleotides match TRBD1. Trimming removed 5 bases from V and 5 bases from J; junction bases left unmatched: 7. The CDR3 consists of 14 residues. Germline-derived CDR1 and CDR2 are MDHEN and SYDVKM. CDR3 nucleotide sequence: TGTGCCAGCAGTACCCGACAGGGGAGGACTGAAGCTTTCTTT. Its translation is CASSTRQGRTEAFF.

The V and J genes are TRBV2 and TRBJ2-2, with 13 bases identical to TRBD2. Germline CDR1 and CDR2: SNHLY and FYNNEI. The CDR3 length is 19 residues. Trimming removed 6 bases from V and 0 bases from J; junction bases left unmatched: 10. This chain's CDR3 is CASRTLRLAGGPNTGELFF. The DNA of the CDR3 is TGTGCCAGCAGGACTCTTAGACTAGCGGGAGGACCGAACACCGGGGAGCTGTTTTTT.

The sample holds many counts of this clonotype. The chain joins TRBV7-3 to TRBJ1-1; 11 bases fit TRBD1. Germline-derived CDR1 and CDR2 are SGHTA and FQGTGA. The J segment lost 7 bases and the V segment lost 5 bases, leaving 6 bases of the junction unmatched. CDR3 length equals 14 residues. CDR3 DNA: TGTGCCAGCAGCGCCGGACAGGGGGCGGATGAAGCTTTCTTT. The encoded protein is CASSAGQGADEAFF.

This clonotype was observed many times. The chain is built from TRBV10-3 and TRBJ2-5; 9 nucleotides align to TRBD2. In germline, CDR1 is ENHRY, CDR2 SYGVKD. V shed 5 bases, J shed 5 bases, and the junction held 12 bases outside the gene matches. The CDR3 is made up of 16 amino acids. CDR3 DNA sequence: TGTGCCATCAGTTGGTTAGCGGGAGCCAGCCGGGAGACCCAGTACTTC. This encodes CAISWLAGASRETQYF.

This clonotype was seen only a few times. CDR3 loop: CSASQGEPPIQYF. The CDR3 DNA reads as TGCAGTGCTAGTCAGGGGGAGCCCCCTATTCAGTACTTC. The V gene is TRBV20-1, the J gene TRBJ2-4; 7 bases agree with TRBD1. Per the germline V gene, CDR1 is DFQATT and CDR2 is SNEGSKA (reference sequence). The CDR3 has 13 residues. The trim removed 3 bases at V and 10 bases at J, leaving 9 bases unmatched.

In this sample, this clonotype turned up many times. The rearrangement uses TRBV2 and TRBJ1-2, with a possible D match to TRBD1 (6 bases). The CDR3 loop spans 12 amino acids. Trimming pared 7 bases from V and 7 bases from J, leaving 13 bases between. The germline CDR1 and CDR2 sequences are SNHLY and FYNNEI. In DNA form, the CDR3 reads TGTGCCAGCAACCGGGGGGCGGGTGGCTACACCTTC. Translation gives CASNRGAGGYTF.

The sample holds a few counts of this clonotype. The gene calls are TRBV2 and TRBJ2-1; 7 bases agree with TRBD2. Germline V gene lookup returns CDR1 SNHLY and CDR2 FYNNEI. The V and J ends lost 6 bases and 6 bases, in that order; junction bases with no gene match: 8. This CDR3 spans 14 amino acids. Written as DNA, the CDR3 is TGTGCCAGCAGGAGAACTAGCGCTCGCAATGAGCAGTTCTTC. It codes for CASRRTSARNEQFF.

This clonotype was seen many times. This rearrangement joins TRBV20-1 to TRBJ2-7; D is unresolved. The V end was cut by 1 base, the J end by 2 bases, with 15 bases between. The CDR3 covers 15 residues. The germline V gene has CDR1 DFQATT and CDR2 SNEGSKA (reference sequence). The CDR3 DNA follows: TGCAGTGCTAGAGTTCCGGCAGCCTCACCCTACGAGCAGTACTTC. Protein product: CSARVPAASPYEQYF.

This chain connects TRBV6-1 to TRBJ2-1, with 9 nucleotides matching TRBD2. Per germline, CDR1 MNHNS and CDR2 SASEGT. Trimming cost V 6 bases and J 8 bases; bases outside gene matches: 14. The CDR3 loop spans 16 amino acids. Written as DNA, the CDR3 is TGTGCCAGCAGACCTAGAGCGGGAGGATTATCGGATGAGCAGTTCTTC. This encodes CASRPRAGGLSDEQFF.

The sample holds a few counts of this clonotype. This chain connects TRBV20-1 to TRBJ1-2; no firm D call. In germline, CDR1 is DFQATT, CDR2 SNEGSKA (reference sequence). The CDR3 is 12 amino acids. V was trimmed by 3 bases and J by 8 bases, leaving 13 bases between them. The CDR3 nucleotides are TGCAGTGCTAGGGAGCCTGGGTTGGGCTACACCTTC. Its translation is CSAREPGLGYTF.

This clonotype was observed many times. The chain recombines TRBV2 with TRBJ2-7; maybe TRBD1 (6 bases). There are 13 residues in the CDR3. Germline values: CDR1 SNHLY, CDR2 FYNNEI. V lost 6 bases to trimming and J lost 4 bases, with 13 bases between them. CDR3 region: CASSSDRGYEQYF. The CDR3 coding sequence is TGTGCCAGCAGCTCGGACAGAGGTTACGAGCAGTACTTC.

In this sample, this clonotype turned up a few times. This chain connects TRBV20-1 to TRBJ1-4, with D uncertain. CDR1 is DFQATT, CDR2 SNEGSKA, per germline (reference sequence). The CDR3 runs 14 residues. V was cut by 5 bases and J by 7 bases, with 17 bases left in between. CDR3 coding DNA: TGCAGTGCTGGCGATCGGGCAGTCGGTGAAAAACTGTTTTTT. This sequence encodes CSAGDRAVGEKLFF.

This clonotype showed up just a few times. The rearrangement uses TRBV30 and TRBJ1-2; D uncertain. Trimming pared 6 bases from V and 4 bases from J, leaving 9 bases between. The CDR3 totals 11 residues. CDR1 GTSNPN and CDR2 SVGIG come from the germline V gene (reference sequence). The CDR3 reads CACTAVYGYTF. The CDR3 DNA reads as TGTGCCTGCACAGCCGTCTATGGCTACACCTTC.

This clonotype was counted between two and nine times. The chain uses TRBV19 and TRBJ2-2; 9 bases are a match to TRBD2. Trimming took 7 bases from V and 0 from J; bases not matched to a gene: 9. The CDR3 consists of 17 residues. CDR1 is LNHDA, CDR2 SQIVND, per germline (reference sequence). The CDR3: CASNLAGIGANTGELFF. The DNA of the CDR3 is TGTGCCAGTAATCTAGCGGGAATCGGTGCGAACACCGGGGAGCTGTTTTTT.

On this clonotype: The germline gene is not matched at one end of the junction; a read error may be the cause. The V and J genes are TRBV5-1 and TRBJ2-3; no clear D gene. CDR3 length equals 13 residues. The germline V gene encodes CDR1 SGHRS and CDR2 YFSETQ. This chain's CDR3 is CASSFYGTDTQYF. The CDR3, as DNA: TGTGCCAGCAGCTTCTACGGGACAGATACGCAGTATTTT.

This chain connects TRBV2 to TRBJ1-1, with 9 bases identical to TRBD1. V shed 6 bases and J 2 bases; nucleotides not matched to a gene: 7. Germline CDR1 and CDR2: SNHLY and FYNNEI. The CDR3 spans 15 residues. CDR3 sequence reads: CASSLQGAGNTEAFF. The CDR3 coding sequence is TGTGCCAGCAGCTTACAGGGGGCAGGAAACACTGAAGCTTTCTTT.

A single count supports this clonotype. This chain uses TRBV20-1 with TRBJ2-7; 12 nucleotides agree with TRBD2. The V gene's germline CDR1 is DFQATT and CDR2 SNEGSKA (reference sequence). The CDR3 has 17 amino acids. Germline trimming cut 2 bases from V and 4 bases from J; bases unmatched to any gene: 12. DNA of the CDR3: TGCAGTGCTAGAAGGCTAGCGGGAGGGTCCTTCGGGTACGAGCAGTACTTC. Amino acids: CSARRLAGGSFGYEQYF.

This clonotype was counted only a few times. The rearrangement links TRBV6-2 or TRBV6-3 to TRBJ2-2, with D tentatively TRBD1 or TRBD2 (5 bases each). V was trimmed by 7 bases and J by 5 bases, leaving 17 bases between them. Germline V gene sequence: CDR1 MNHEY, CDR2 SVGEGT. This CDR3 has 15 residues. The CDR3 DNA reads TGTGCCAGCACCGAGACGGGGCCCAGGACCGGGGAGCTGTTTTTT. The encoded protein is CASTETGPRTGELFF.

The rearrangement uses TRBV7-9 and TRBJ2-7; maybe TRBD1 (5 bases). Per germline, CDR1 SEHNR and CDR2 FQNEAQ (reference sequence). The CDR3 spans 14 residues. V dropped 5 bases and J dropped 1 base, with 12 bases sitting between them. CDR3: CASSPEAGSYEQYF. CDR3 nucleotides: TGTGCCAGCAGCCCTGAGGCAGGGTCCTACGAGCAGTACTTC.

This rearrangement joins TRBV2 to TRBJ2-3; no reliable D call. The germline V gene encodes CDR1 SNHLY and CDR2 FYNNEI. This CDR3 is 14 amino acids long. Trimming shortened V by 4 bases and J by 5 bases, and 13 bases separated the two germline ends. In DNA, the CDR3 is TGTGCCAGCAGTGGGCGGAGTGGGTTAGATACGCAGTATTTT. Encoded protein: CASSGRSGLDTQYF.

This clonotype was counted a single time. This chain links TRBV24-1 with TRBJ2-3; 7 bases map to TRBD2. The length of the CDR3 is 15 residues. The ends lost 4 bases at V and 5 bases at J; junction bases unmatched: 8. Germline V gives CDR1 KGHDR, CDR2 SFDVKD. CDR3 DNA: TGTGCCACCAGTGAAGGTGCGGGAGTGGTAGATACGCAGTATTTT. Translating gives CATSEGAGVVDTQYF.

This clonotype was detected a few times. The chain carries TRBV9 and TRBJ2-2; possibly TRBD1 for D (6 bases). This CDR3 is 15 amino acids long. Germline-derived CDR1 and CDR2 are SGDLS and YYNGEE. The V gene lost 0 bases and the J gene lost 5 bases, with 11 bases spanning the gap. The CDR3 is CASSVEGERTGELFF. The CDR3 bases are TGTGCCAGCAGCGTAGAGGGGGAGAGAACCGGGGAGCTGTTTTTT.

The CDR3 DNA reads TGCAGTGCTAGAGTCTGGGGGCATGAGCAGTTCTTC. This sequence encodes CSARVWGHEQFF. The chain links TRBV20-1 to TRBJ2-1, with a possible D match to TRBD1 (6 bases). The CDR3 extends over 12 amino acids. V lost 1 base and J lost 8, with 9 bases in between. Germline V gene data show CDR1 as DFQATT and CDR2 as SNEGSKA (reference sequence).

The chain has TRBV10-3 and TRBJ2-4, with TRBD2 matching over 10 bases. The CDR3 covers 16 residues. The V and J ends lost 3 bases and 3 bases, in that order; junction bases with no gene match: 5. Germline V gene lookup returns CDR1 ENHRY and CDR2 SYGVKD. CDR3 sequence reads: CAISETSGKVKNIQYF. The CDR3, as DNA: TGTGCCATCAGTGAAACTAGCGGGAAAGTCAAAAACATTCAGTACTTC.

V gene TRBV27 combines with J gene TRBJ2-1; the match to TRBD2 covers 10 bases. This CDR3 contains 19 residues. CDR1 and CDR2 from the germline V gene are MNHEY and SMNVEV (reference sequence). V trimming: 1 base; J trimming: 7 bases; junction bases outside the gene matches: 16. CDR3 coding DNA: TGTGCCAGCAGTTTATTTGTACTAGCGGGAACCCCCACTACGAATGAGCAGTTCTTC. Amino acids: CASSLFVLAGTPTTNEQFF.